Presented here are 19 T cell receptor beta chains from one specimen sequenced in a study of post-analysis software for immune sequencing data. Study outcomes and limitations: In patients, TRBV5-6, TRBV5-1 and TRBV20-1 belonged to five TRBV segments found more frequently than in controls.

Antigen specificity for these receptors is unknown. cDNA libraries for TCR beta contained unique molecular identifiers. MiXCR, run by TCRdb on the PCR reads, gives a single entry per CDR3 protein. The sample lists about 620,000 distinct CDR3 sequences; about 40% were seen once. Sequenced: blood. These receptors were obtained from a girl under 18 with multiple sclerosis.

In this sample, this clonotype turned up a few times. This chain links TRBV29-1 with TRBJ2-1; D perhaps matches TRBD2 (5 bases). CDR1 and CDR2 from the germline V gene are SQVTM and ANQGSEA. The CDR3 is 16 residues long. V gave up 3 bases and J gave up 4 bases, with 19 bases separating them. Written as DNA, the CDR3 is TGCAGCGTTGAGGGGAGAGGGTCATCCGGGTACAATGAGCAGTTCTTC. This translates into CSVEGRGSSGYNEQFF.

V and J are TRBV12-3 or TRBV12-4 and TRBJ1-1, with 10 positions matching TRBD1. The ends lost 5 bases at V and 4 bases at J; junction bases unmatched: 4. There are 14 residues in the CDR3. CDR3 nucleotides: TGTGCCAGCAGTACCGGGACAGGGGTCACTGAAGCTTTCTTT. Translating it yields CASSTGTGVTEAFF.

V is TRBV5-1 and J is TRBJ2-5; 8 nucleotides agree with TRBD2. The junction had 10 bases not matched to a gene; V was cut back by 1 base and J by 2 bases. In germline, CDR1 is SGHRS, CDR2 YFSETQ. This CDR3 has 17 amino acids. CDR3 residues: CASSLPTSGPGQETQYF. The CDR3 nucleotides are TGCGCCAGCAGCTTGCCCACTAGCGGACCTGGGCAAGAGACCCAGTACTTC.

Remarks on this clonotype: A read error may account for a junction end that differs from germline. This chain joins TRBV20-1 and TRBJ2-4; D is perhaps TRBD2 (6 bases). Germline CDR1 DFQATT, CDR2 SNEGSKA (reference sequence). This CDR3 is 14 amino acids long. Here the CDR3 reads CSAGERAWSNEQYF. The CDR3 DNA sequence: TGCAGTGCTGGAGAGCGGGCGTGGAGTAATGAGCAGTACTTC.

The J gene is TRBJ1-5, the V gene TRBV3-1; D not resolved. Germline assignment: CDR1 LGHDT and CDR2 YNNKEL (reference sequence). Trimming pared 6 bases from V and 8 bases from J, leaving 14 bases between. The CDR3 covers 13 residues. CDR3 sequence reads: CASSPMNWEPQHF. The CDR3 bases are TGTGCCAGCAGTCCAATGAACTGGGAGCCCCAGCATTTT.

The CDR3 sequence is CSALSYTGYGYTF. In nucleotides, the CDR3 is TGCAGTGCCCTTTCTTATACAGGGTATGGCTACACCTTC. The V and J genes are TRBV20-1 and TRBJ1-2; D may be TRBD1 (6 bases). Germline CDR1 DFQATT, CDR2 SNEGSKA (reference sequence). V was clipped by 6 bases and J by 5 bases, with 16 bases between them. There are 13 residues in the CDR3.

This chain uses TRBV6-5 with TRBJ2-3; tentative D call: TRBD1 (7 bases). Germline CDR1 is MNHEY and CDR2 is SVGAGI. V was pared by 1 base and J by 1 base, with 9 bases between. The CDR3 loop spans 15 amino acids. CDR3 bases: TGTGCCAGCAGTTACTGGAGGGGGCGCACAGATACGCAGTATTTT. Protein product: CASSYWRGRTDTQYF.

The chain combines TRBV20-1 with TRBJ2-2; D gene unclear. V shed 8 bases and J shed 0 bases, with 10 bases lying between them. The CDR3 has 13 residues. Germline V gene data show CDR1 as DFQATT and CDR2 as SNEGSKA (reference sequence). CDR3 DNA: TGCAGTTCCCCAAGCCCGAACACCGGGGAGCTGTTTTTT. This sequence encodes CSSPSPNTGELFF.

V and J are TRBV6-1 and TRBJ1-2; D gene unclear. The CDR3 totals 13 residues. Trimming left V 1 base short and J 7 bases short, with 10 bases between. Germline values: CDR1 MNHNS, CDR2 SASEGT. The CDR3 DNA follows: TGTGCCAGCAGTGAAGGCGGTTGGGCTGGCTACACCTTC. It yields the protein CASSEGGWAGYTF.

The rearrangement joins TRBV4-1 to TRBJ1-4; 9 bases line up with TRBD1. The CDR3 is 15 amino acids. Germline-derived CDR1 and CDR2 are MGHRA and YSYEKL. V was pared by 3 bases and J by 7 bases, with 6 bases of the junction left unmatched. The CDR3 sequence: CASSQPGQGPEKLFF. In DNA, the CDR3 is TGCGCCAGCAGCCAGCCGGGACAGGGACCTGAAAAACTGTTTTTT.

The genes are TRBV24-1 and TRBJ2-1; no reliable D call. The CDR3 sequence is 13 residues long. Looked up from germline, CDR1 is KGHDR and CDR2 is SFDVKD. Trimming pared 5 bases from V and 7 bases from J, leaving 11 bases between. The CDR3 sequence is CATSAFGVNEQFF. DNA of the CDR3: TGTGCCACCAGTGCTTTCGGTGTGAATGAGCAGTTCTTC.

The chain combines TRBV10-3 with TRBJ1-4; 9 bases align to TRBD1. Germline loops: CDR1 ENHRY, CDR2 SYGVKD. Trimming took 4 bases from V and 9 from J; bases not matched to a gene: 9. The CDR3 has 15 residues. The chain's CDR3 is CAISAIAGTGKKLFF. The CDR3 DNA sequence: TGTGCCATCAGTGCGATCGCAGGGACAGGGAAAAAACTGTTTTTT.

The sample holds a few counts of this clonotype. This rearrangement joins TRBV4-1 to TRBJ1-2; no reliable D call. Trimming removed 1 base at V and 0 bases at J, with 9 bases between. The CDR3 has 15 amino acids. Germline CDR1 is MGHRA and CDR2 is YSYEKL. The CDR3 DNA follows: TGCGCCAGCAGCCAAGCGGCAGCTGCTAACTATGGCTACACCTTC. This sequence encodes CASSQAAAANYGYTF.

J is TRBJ1-6 and V is TRBV7-9, with a weak D call TRBD1 (6 bases). V lost 5 bases, J lost 14 bases, and 25 bases lay in between. The germline V gene has CDR1 SEHNR and CDR2 FQNEAQ (reference sequence). The CDR3 runs to 16 residues. CDR3 region: CASSPDGDRSPLALHF. CDR3 coding DNA: TGTGCCAGCAGCCCTGACGGAGACAGGTCCCCTTTGGCCCTCCACTTT.

CDR3 in amino acids: CASSFSGLYNEQFF. The CDR3 bases are TGTGCCAGCAGCTTTAGCGGGCTCTACAATGAGCAGTTCTTC. The V and J genes are TRBV11-3 and TRBJ2-1, with 7 bases matching TRBD2. J gave up 3 bases and V 3 bases, and 2 bases lay outside the gene matches. This CDR3 region has 14 residues. Germline assignment: CDR1 SGHNT and CDR2 YENEEA.

This clonotype came up a few times. The chain carries TRBV6-5 and TRBJ2-7; 7 bases line up with TRBD1. From germline, CDR1 is MNHEY and CDR2 SVGAGI. V lost 6 bases to trimming and J lost 4 bases; unmatched junction nucleotides: 9. This CDR3 spans 14 amino acids. The CDR3 here is CASRPDRSDYEQYF. The CDR3 DNA reads as TGTGCCAGCAGACCGGACAGGTCAGATTACGAGCAGTACTTC.

This clonotype showed up many times. The V call is TRBV7-8, the J call TRBJ2-7, with TRBD2 matching 10 bases. Germline CDR1 and CDR2: SGHVS and FQNEAQ. There are 16 residues in the CDR3. Unmatched junction bases numbered 11, after V lost 5 bases and J lost 4 bases. The CDR3: CASSNGLAEGGYEQYF. Here the CDR3 DNA reads TGTGCCAGCAGCAACGGACTAGCGGAAGGGGGGTACGAGCAGTACTTC. Looking up the rest from reference TRBV7-8 and TRBJ2-7 gives the full variable domain: GAGVSQSPRYKVAKRGQDVALRCDPISGHVSLFWYQQALGQGPEFLTYFQNEAQLDKSGLPSDRFFAERPEGSVSTLKIQRTQQEDSAVYLCASSNGLAEGGYEQYFGPGTRLTVT.

The rearrangement uses TRBV20-1 and TRBJ2-5; 10 bases align to TRBD2. From germline, CDR1 is DFQATT and CDR2 SNEGSKA (reference sequence). This CDR3 is 17 amino acids long. V gave up 0 bases and J gave up 1 base; unmatched junction bases: 8. The CDR3 is CSARDMSGGEPQETQYF. Written as DNA, the CDR3 is TGCAGTGCTAGAGATATGAGCGGGGGGGAACCCCAAGAGACCCAGTACTTC.

The chain recombines TRBV6-5 with TRBJ2-7; D may correspond to TRBD1 or TRBD2 (5 bases each). Trimming cost V 2 bases and J 6 bases, with 14 bases left between them. The CDR3 has 14 residues. CDR1 and CDR2 (germline): MNHEY, SVGAGI. The CDR3 coding sequence is TGTGCCAGCAGTTACCAGGCTCGGGGCGGCGAGCAGTACTTC. It encodes CASSYQARGGEQYF.